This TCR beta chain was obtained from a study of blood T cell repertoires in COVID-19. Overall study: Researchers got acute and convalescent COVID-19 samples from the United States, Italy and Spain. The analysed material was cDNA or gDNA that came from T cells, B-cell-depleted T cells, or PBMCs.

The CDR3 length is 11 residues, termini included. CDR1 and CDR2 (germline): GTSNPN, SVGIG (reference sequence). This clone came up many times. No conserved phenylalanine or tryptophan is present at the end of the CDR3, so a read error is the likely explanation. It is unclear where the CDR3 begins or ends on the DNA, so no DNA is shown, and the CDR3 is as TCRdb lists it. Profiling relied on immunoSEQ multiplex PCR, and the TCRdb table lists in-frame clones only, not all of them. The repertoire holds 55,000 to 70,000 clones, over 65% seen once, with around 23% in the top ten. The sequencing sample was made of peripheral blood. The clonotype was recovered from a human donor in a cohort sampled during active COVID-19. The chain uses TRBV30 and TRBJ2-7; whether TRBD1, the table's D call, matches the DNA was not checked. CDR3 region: CAWSTGTGRRL.